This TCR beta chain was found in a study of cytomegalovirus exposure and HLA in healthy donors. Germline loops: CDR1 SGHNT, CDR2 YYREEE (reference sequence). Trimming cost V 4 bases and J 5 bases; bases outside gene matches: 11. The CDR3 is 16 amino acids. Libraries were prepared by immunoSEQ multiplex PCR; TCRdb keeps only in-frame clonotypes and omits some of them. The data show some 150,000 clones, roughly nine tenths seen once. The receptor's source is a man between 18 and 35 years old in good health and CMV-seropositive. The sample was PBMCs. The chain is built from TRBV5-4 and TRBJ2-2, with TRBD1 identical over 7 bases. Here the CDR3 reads CASSPQNYRGTGELFF. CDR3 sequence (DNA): TGTGCCAGCAGCCCGCAGAACTACAGGGGAACCGGGGAGCTGTTTTTT.